The 8 T cell receptor beta chains in this list originate from one sample, sequenced in a study of cytomegalovirus exposure and HLA in healthy donors. The primer mix had 60 Vbeta and 13 Jbeta primers. Assay: immunoSEQ multiplex PCR; the TCRdb copy retains only in-frame clones and omits some. This sample has 180,000 or so clones, with 82% found just once. The sample consisted of PBMCs. All receptors derive from a man in his forties or fifties in good health and CMV-seronegative.

CDR3 residues: CASSPDRINSPLHF. The CDR3 DNA is TGTGCCAGCTCACCGGACAGGATTAATTCACCCCTCCACTTT. The chain recombines TRBV18 with TRBJ1-6, with 7 bases lining up with TRBD1. This CDR3 has 14 amino acids. Germline trimming cut 3 bases from V and 6 bases from J; bases unmatched to any gene: 2. Germline V gene lookup returns CDR1 KGHSH and CDR2 LQKENI.

CDR3 DNA sequence: TGTGCCAGCAGCCAGTGGGGCGGGAGTGAAAAACTGTTTTTT. This codes for CASSQWGGSEKLFF. The chain employs TRBV4-2 and TRBJ1-4, with a weak D call TRBD1 (5 bases). Per the germline V gene, CDR1 is LGHNA and CDR2 is YNFKEQ. V was clipped by 3 bases and J by 7 bases, with 12 bases between them. CDR3 length: 14 amino acids.

This chain connects TRBV5-1 to TRBJ2-7, with 7 bases aligning to TRBD1. This CDR3 comprises 14 residues. CDR1 is SGHRS and CDR2 is YFSETQ in the germline V gene. The ends lost 4 bases at V and 3 bases at J; junction bases unmatched: 7. Written as DNA, the CDR3 is TGCGCCAGCAGCATACCGGGACAGCACTACGAGCAGTACTTC. Protein: CASSIPGQHYEQYF.

This chain links TRBV28 with TRBJ2-7; 7 bases are shared with TRBD1. Trimming removed 5 bases from V and 2 bases from J; junction bases left unmatched: 6. CDR3 length: 14 amino acids. Per germline, CDR1 MDHEN and CDR2 SYDVKM. CDR3 bases: TGTGCCAGCAGTCTGACAGGGCCCCCCTACGAGCAGTACTTC. Its protein is CASSLTGPPYEQYF.

This rearrangement joins TRBV5-1 to TRBJ1-4, with 9 bases that match TRBD1. This CDR3 has 14 residues. J was trimmed by 7 bases and V by 2 bases; bases with no gene match: 3. Per germline, CDR1 SGHRS and CDR2 YFSETQ. CDR3 residues: CASSLGTGREKLFF. The CDR3 nucleotides read TGCGCCAGCAGCTTAGGGACAGGGCGTGAAAAACTGTTTTTT.

The CDR3 sequence is CASNPSRSERNTEAFF. The DNA of the CDR3 is TGTGCCAGCAACCCATCACGATCGGAGCGTAACACTGAAGCTTTCTTT. The genes are TRBV11-2 and TRBJ1-1; D remains ambiguous. CDR1 is SGHAT, CDR2 FQNNGV, per germline. V shed 7 bases and J shed 2 bases, with 20 bases lying between them. The CDR3 sequence is 16 residues long.

J is TRBJ2-2 and V is TRBV30; D is unclear. Looked up from germline, CDR1 is GTSNPN and CDR2 is SVGIG (reference sequence). V lost 1 base and J 3 bases, leaving 6 bases between the germline ends. The CDR3 covers 13 residues. CDR3 in amino acids: CAWSAADTGELFF. CDR3 coding DNA: TGTGCCTGGAGTGCCGCAGACACCGGGGAGCTGTTTTTT.

The rearrangement joins TRBV4-1 to TRBJ2-7; 9 bases align to TRBD1. The germline V gene has CDR1 MGHRA and CDR2 YSYEKL. The CDR3 totals 13 residues. J was trimmed by 4 bases and V by 7 bases; bases with no gene match: 5. The CDR3 DNA reads as TGCGCCAGCACCCAGACAGGGGGGTACGAGCAGTACTTC. It encodes CASTQTGGYEQYF.